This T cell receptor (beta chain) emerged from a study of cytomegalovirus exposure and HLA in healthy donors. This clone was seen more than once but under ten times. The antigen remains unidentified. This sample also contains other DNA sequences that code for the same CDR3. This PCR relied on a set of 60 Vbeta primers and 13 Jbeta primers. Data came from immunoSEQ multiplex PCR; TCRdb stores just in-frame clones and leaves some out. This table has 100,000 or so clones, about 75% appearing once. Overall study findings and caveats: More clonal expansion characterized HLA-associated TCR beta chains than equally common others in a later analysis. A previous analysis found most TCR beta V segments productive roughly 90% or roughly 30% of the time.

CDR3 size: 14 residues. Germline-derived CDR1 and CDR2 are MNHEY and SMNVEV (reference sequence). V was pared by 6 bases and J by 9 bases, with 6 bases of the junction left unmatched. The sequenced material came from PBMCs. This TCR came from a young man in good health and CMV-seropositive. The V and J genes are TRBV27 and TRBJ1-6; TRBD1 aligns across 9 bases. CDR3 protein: CASSKGQGGSPLHF. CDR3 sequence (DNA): TGTGCCAGCAGCAAGGGACAGGGAGGTTCACCCCTCCACTTT.